The sequence of this T cell receptor beta chain was determined in a study of T cells in Graves' hyperthyroidism and ophthalmopathy. Broader study findings: In the blood, most expanded thyroid clonotypes above 0.001 appeared as well. A model of 13 V-J pairs discriminated ophthalmopathy from stable hyperthyroidism.

TCR beta CDR3 regions were amplified from RNA transcripts. HTBI primers were the set used in a first-round RT-PCR of the TCR CDR3. TCRdb reprocessed the multiplex PCR reads via MiXCR and lists one record per CDR3 protein. The sample yields 250,000 to 300,000 distinct CDR3 sequences, roughly 20% seen once. For this clonotype: The antigen remains unidentified.

The PBMCs were taken from less than 11 ml of fresh peripheral blood. The CDR3 contains 16 residues. Trimming removed 3 bases at V and 0 bases at J, with 15 bases between. Germline V gene data show CDR1 as MGHRA and CDR2 as YSYEKL. J is TRBJ2-7 and V is TRBV4-1, with D unclear. Material for sequencing was blood. This clonotype was obtained from a man aged 50-59 years with Graves' ophthalmopathy. CDR3 coding DNA: TGCGCCAGCAGCCATTCCACGAACAGTTTCTCCTACGAGCAGTACTTC. Translating gives CASSHSTNSFSYEQYF.